This T cell receptor (beta chain) was captured in a study of OX40 agonist ivuxolimab in advanced cancers. Study details: Ivuxolimab doses were 0.01, 0.1, 0.3, 1.5, 3 or 10 mg/kg every 2 weeks. Of the participants, 40% had some prior anti-PD-1, anti-PD-L1 or anti-CTLA-4 therapy, which was allowed.

About this clone itself: What it binds is unknown.

This CDR3 contains 14 residues. V dropped 2 bases and J dropped 2; count of bases not matched to a gene: 2. Germline V gene sequence: CDR1 SGHVS, CDR2 FNYEAQ. General observations from the study: Dosing at 0.1 to 3.0 mg/kg was accompanied by clonal expansion of CD4+ and CD8+ blood T cells by week 6.

At cycle 4 day 1, cycle 7 day 1, and baseline, blood was sampled. The assay was immunoSEQ multiplex PCR, and TCRdb's table has in-frame clones only and misses some. The data contain approximately 40,000 clones, more than 75% of them singletons. The V and J genes are TRBV7-6 and TRBJ2-7; 8 bases are a match to TRBD2. Source: CD4+ or CD8+ T cells sorted from blood, taken in a trial of the OX40 agonist ivuxolimab. The origin of this receptor is an adult with an advanced solid tumor such as melanoma, head and neck, liver or kidney cancer. CDR3 nucleotides: TGTGCCAGCAGCTTATCCGGGAGGGCCTACGAGCAGTACTTC. Encoded protein: CASSLSGRAYEQYF.